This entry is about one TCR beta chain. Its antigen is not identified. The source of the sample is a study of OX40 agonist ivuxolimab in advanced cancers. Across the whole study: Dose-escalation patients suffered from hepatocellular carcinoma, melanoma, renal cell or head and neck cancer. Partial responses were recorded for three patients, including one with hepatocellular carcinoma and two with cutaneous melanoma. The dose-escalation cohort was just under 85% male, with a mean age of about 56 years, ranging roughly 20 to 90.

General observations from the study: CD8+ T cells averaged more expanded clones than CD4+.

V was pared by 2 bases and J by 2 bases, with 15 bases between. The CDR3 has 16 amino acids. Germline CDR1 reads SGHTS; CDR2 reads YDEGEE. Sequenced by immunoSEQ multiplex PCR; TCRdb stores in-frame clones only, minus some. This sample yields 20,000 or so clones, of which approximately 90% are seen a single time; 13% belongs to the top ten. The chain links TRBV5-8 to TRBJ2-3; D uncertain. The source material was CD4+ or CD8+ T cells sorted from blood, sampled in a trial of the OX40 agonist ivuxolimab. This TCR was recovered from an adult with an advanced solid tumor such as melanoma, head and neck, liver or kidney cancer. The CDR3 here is CASSFAPGSFTDTQYF. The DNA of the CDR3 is TGTGCCAGCAGCTTTGCCCCGGGTTCCTTCACAGATACGCAGTATTTT.